Below are 7 T cell receptor beta chains sequenced from a single sample in a study of regulatory T cells in long-lasting Graves disease. For TCR beta, libraries came from iRepertoire HTBI primers and Arm-PCR of CDR3 regions. Each CDR3 protein is one row after TCRdb ran MiXCR on the multiplex PCR reads. This table has roughly 220,000 distinct CDR3 sequences, around 20% appearing once. Time point here: newly diagnosed GD, antithyroid drugs for less than 3 months. The TCR library used RNA extracted from PBMCs. Sample: peripheral blood mononuclear cells (PBMCs), taken at new diagnosis, from a patient treated with antithyroid drugs. Receptors originate from a female donor with Graves disease.

The sample holds a few counts of this clonotype. A much larger clone lies one base from this, so it may be a read error. V and J are TRBV11-2 and TRBJ2-5; TRBD1 matches 8 bases. V shed 7 bases, J shed 3 bases, and the junction held 7 bases outside the gene matches. The germline V gene has CDR1 SGHAT and CDR2 FQNNGV. The CDR3 is made up of 14 amino acids. This CDR3 is CASITGQGEETQYF. In DNA, the CDR3 is TGTGCCAGCATCACCGGACAGGGTGAAGAGACCCAGTACTTC. Looking up the rest from reference TRBV11-2 and TRBJ2-5 gives the full variable domain: EAGVAQSPRYKIIEKRQSVAFWCNPISGHATLYWYQQILGQGPKLLIQFQNNGVVDDSQLPKDRFSAERLKGVDSTLKIQPAKLEDSAVYLCASITGQGEETQYFGPGTRLLVL.

Remarks on this clonotype: A read error may be the cause here, since a much bigger clone is one base away. The gene calls are TRBV10-3 and TRBJ1-2, with 7 bases aligning to TRBD1. The V gene's germline CDR1 is ENHRY and CDR2 SYGVKD. The CDR3 spans 15 residues. CDR3 sequence (DNA): TGTGCCACCAGTGAACGACAGGGTAGGGGTTATGGCTACACCTTC. Encoded protein: CATSERQGRGYGYTF.

This clonotype occurred many times. This chain connects TRBV25-1 to TRBJ2-1; 8 nucleotides agree with TRBD1. The CDR3 is 15 residues long. Per germline, CDR1 MGHDK and CDR2 SYGVNS. V was pared by 3 bases and J by 3 bases, with 4 bases of the junction left unmatched. The CDR3 reads CASSETGTGYNEQFF. The DNA for the CDR3 is TGTGCCAGCAGTGAGACCGGGACAGGCTACAATGAGCAGTTCTTC.

This clonotype was recorded many times. The rearrangement joins TRBV20-1 to TRBJ2-3, with 13 bases lining up with TRBD2. The germline gives CDR1 DFQATT, CDR2 SNEGSKA (reference sequence). V was pared by 5 bases and J by 4 bases, with 3 bases of the junction left unmatched. This CDR3 has 14 amino acids. The CDR3 nucleotides read TGCAGTGCTGAGACTAGCGGGAGGTCAGATACGCAGTATTTT. It translates to CSAETSGRSDTQYF.

On this clonotype: A much larger clonotype is one base distant, so this may be a read error. The CDR3 coding sequence is TGTGCCAGCAGTAGGACTAGCGGGTACTACGAGCAGCACTTC. It codes for CASSRTSGYYEQHF. The chain links TRBV6-2 or TRBV6-3 to TRBJ2-7, with TRBD2 matching 11 bases. The CDR3 sequence is 14 residues long. CDR1 is MNHEY, CDR2 SVGEGT, per germline.

Of note for this clonotype: This may be a read error: a much more frequent sequence differs by one nucleotide. The chain links TRBV7-2 to TRBJ2-1; 7 bases fit TRBD2. In germline, CDR1 is SGHTA, CDR2 FQGNSA. V lost 0 bases, J lost 7 bases, and 9 bases stayed unmatched. This CDR3 is 16 amino acids long. The CDR3 DNA reads TGTGCCAGCAGCTTAGCAGGAGCGGGGCTGGTTAATGAGCAGTTCTTC. Protein product: CASSLAGAGLVNEQFF.

There are many counts of this clonotype. V is TRBV4-2 and J is TRBJ2-1; D remains ambiguous. Between the trimmed V and J ends, which lost 1 base and 7 bases, there was a span of 5 bases. This CDR3 contains 12 residues. Per germline, CDR1 LGHNA and CDR2 YNFKEQ. This CDR3 is CASSQGGNEQFF. The CDR3, as DNA: TGTGCCAGCAGCCAAGGTGGGAATGAGCAGTTCTTC.